What follows is one T cell receptor (beta chain) and its context. Antigen specificity is unknown. The sample originates from a study of CD8 T cells in ankylosing spondylitis. Study outcomes and limitations: Several of the motif variants were reported before in synovial fluid and blood from reactive arthritis. Disease-linked clones bore a CD8+ phenotype, appearing relatively rarely in peripheral blood. There was a TCR beta motif, made of fewer than 10 highly homologous variants, that appeared characteristic of ankylosing spondylitis blood.

TCRdb itself ran the 5' RACE reads through MiXCR, one entry per CDR3 protein. The sample contains 200,000 to 250,000 distinct CDR3 sequences, more than 5.5% of which appear only once. The CDR3 covers 14 residues. Germline assignment: CDR1 MDHEN and CDR2 SYDVKM. With V trimmed by 5 bases and J by 8 bases, 9 bases remained unmatched. This chain joins TRBV28 and TRBJ2-1; 7 bases are shared with TRBD1. Specimen: blood, either unsorted or a sorted T cell fraction (not recorded which). This sequence was found in a male donor with ankylosing spondylitis. CDR3 sequence: CASSGDSAGDEQFF. The CDR3 nucleotides are TGTGCCAGCAGTGGGGACAGTGCAGGCGATGAGCAGTTCTTC.